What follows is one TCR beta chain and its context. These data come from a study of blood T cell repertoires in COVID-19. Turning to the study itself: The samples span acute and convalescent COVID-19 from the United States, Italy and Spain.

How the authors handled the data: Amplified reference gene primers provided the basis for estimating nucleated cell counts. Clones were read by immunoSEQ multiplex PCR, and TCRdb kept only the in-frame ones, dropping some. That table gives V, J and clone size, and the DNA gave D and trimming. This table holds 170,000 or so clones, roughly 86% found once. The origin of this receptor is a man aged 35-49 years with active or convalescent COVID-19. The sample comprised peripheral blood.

In DNA form, the CDR3 reads TGTGCCACCAGCGATTTGGGGGGAACTGAAGCTTTCTTT. This codes for CATSDLGGTEAFF. This chain joins TRBV15 and TRBJ1-1; TRBD1 might be the D (5 bases). The CDR3 has 13 residues. Germline-derived CDR1 and CDR2 are LNHNV and YYDKDF (reference sequence). V was shortened by 5 bases and J by 5 bases, with 12 bases between the two germline ends.